This TCR beta chain came from a study of blood T cell repertoires in COVID-19. Germline V gene lookup returns CDR1 WSHSY and CDR2 SAAADI. This CDR3 region has 12 residues. The V end was cut by 5 bases, the J end by 4 bases, with 8 bases between. The protocol was immunoSEQ multiplex PCR, while the TCRdb copy is restricted to in-frame clones and leaves out a portion. The profile covers over 140,000 clones, with roughly 79% appearing a single time and about 2.9% taken by the ten largest. The V call is TRBV10-2, the J call TRBJ1-2; D is unresolved. The TCR originated in a woman in her fifties or sixties who had recovered from COVID-19. Sequences were obtained from PBMCs or T cells enriched from blood (not recorded which). As DNA, the CDR3 is TGCGCCAGCAGTCCCAGTCTCTATGGCTACACCTTC. The encoded protein is CASSPSLYGYTF.